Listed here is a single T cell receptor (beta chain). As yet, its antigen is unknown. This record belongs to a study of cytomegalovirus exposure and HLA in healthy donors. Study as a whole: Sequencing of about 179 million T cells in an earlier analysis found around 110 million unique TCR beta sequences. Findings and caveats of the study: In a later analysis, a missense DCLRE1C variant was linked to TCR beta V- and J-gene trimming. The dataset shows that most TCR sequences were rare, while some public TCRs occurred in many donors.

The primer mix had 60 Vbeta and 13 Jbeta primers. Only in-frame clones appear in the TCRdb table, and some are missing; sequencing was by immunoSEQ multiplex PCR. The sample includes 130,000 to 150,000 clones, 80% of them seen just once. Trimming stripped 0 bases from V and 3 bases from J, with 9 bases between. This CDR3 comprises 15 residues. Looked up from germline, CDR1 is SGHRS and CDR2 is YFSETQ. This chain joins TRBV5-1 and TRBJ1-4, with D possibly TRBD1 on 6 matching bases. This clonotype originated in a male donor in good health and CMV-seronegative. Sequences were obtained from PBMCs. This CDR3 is CASSLVGAPNEKLFF. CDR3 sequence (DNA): TGCGCCAGCAGCTTGGTGGGGGCACCTAATGAAAAACTGTTTTTT.